This T cell receptor beta chain was obtained from a study of T cell responses to AZD1222 COVID-19 vaccine. Turning to the study itself: Some second doses came at about 4 weeks and others at about 12 weeks; these were pooled. The study, taken as a whole, reports: Reportedly, nearly half of unique spike TCRs recognized epitopes outside B.1.351/B.1.1.7 mutations. Mapped onto spike, vaccine-associated CD4 TCRs spanned it and were dominant at 160-218 and 743-854. Clonal diversity may have been underestimated in mostly white British donors.

This clone was seen only once. Antigen: not known. CDR3 length: 15 amino acids. Trimming removed 2 bases from V and 2 bases from J, with 14 bases in between. Germline V lookup: CDR1 SGHRS, CDR2 YFSETQ. Generated by immunoSEQ multiplex PCR, the TCRdb table keeps only in-frame clones and is missing some. The sample includes 65,000 to 70,000 clones, roughly four fifths seen only once; the top ten take around 5%. The sequencing used peripheral blood, collected on day 0 of AZD1222 vaccination. This clonotype originated in an adult in good health. The chain has TRBV5-1 and TRBJ2-7; no clear D gene. The CDR3 loop reads CASSLSSTNTYEQYF. DNA for the CDR3: TGCGCCAGCAGCTTATCTTCGACAAACACCTACGAGCAGTACTTC.